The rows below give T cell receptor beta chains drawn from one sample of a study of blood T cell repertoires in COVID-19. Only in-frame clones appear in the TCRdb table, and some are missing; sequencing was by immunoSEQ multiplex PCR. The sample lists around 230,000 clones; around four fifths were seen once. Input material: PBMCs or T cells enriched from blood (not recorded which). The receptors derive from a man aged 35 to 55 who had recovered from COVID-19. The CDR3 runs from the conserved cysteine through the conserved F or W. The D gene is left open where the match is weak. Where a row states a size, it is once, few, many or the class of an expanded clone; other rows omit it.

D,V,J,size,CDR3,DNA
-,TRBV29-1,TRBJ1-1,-,CSAFGGAVWTEAFF,TGCAGCGCTTTTGGGGGCGCCGTCTGGACTGAAGCTTTCTTT
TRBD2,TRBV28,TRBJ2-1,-,CASSSGGGAVNEQFF,TGTGCCAGCAGTTCGGGCGGGGGGGCCGTAAATGAGCAGTTCTTC
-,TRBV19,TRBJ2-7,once,CASSPERSYEQYF,TGTGCCAGTAGCCCAGAACGTTCGTACGAGCAGTACTTC
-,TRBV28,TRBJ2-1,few,CASRSASGLHNEQFF,TGTGCCAGCAGATCCGCCAGCGGGTTACACAATGAGCAGTTCTTC
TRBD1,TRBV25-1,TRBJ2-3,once,CASSVDRGTDTQYF,TGTGCCAGCAGTGTAGACAGGGGGACAGATACGCAGTATTTT
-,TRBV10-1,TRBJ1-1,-,CASSVGGVETEAFF,TGCGCCAGCAGTGTTGGGGGGGTAGAGACTGAAGCTTTCTTT
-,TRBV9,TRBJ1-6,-,CASSLSPGGSSPLHF,TGTGCCAGCAGCCTATCCCCCGGGGGGAGTTCACCCCTCCACTTT
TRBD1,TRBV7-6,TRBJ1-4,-,CASSLNPGQGYEKLFF,TGTGCCAGCAGCTTAAACCCGGGACAGGGTTATGAAAAACTGTTTTTT
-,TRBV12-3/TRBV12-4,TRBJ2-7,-,CASRQGYEQYF,TGTGCCAGCAGGCAGGGGTACGAGCAGTACTTC
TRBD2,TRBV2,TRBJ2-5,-,CASTGGGGVTETQYF,TGTGCCAGCACCGGAGGCGGGGGGGTAACAGAGACCCAGTACTTC
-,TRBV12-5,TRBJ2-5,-,CASGDSDWYQETQYF,TGTGCTAGTGGCGATAGCGATTGGTACCAAGAGACCCAGTACTTC
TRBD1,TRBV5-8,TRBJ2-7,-,CASSLVRGQGLLEQYF,TGTGCCAGCAGCTTGGTTCGAGGACAGGGACTGCTCGAGCAGTACTTC
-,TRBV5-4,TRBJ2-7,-,CASSLDRFLYEQYF,TGTGCCAGCAGCCTGGACAGATTCCTCTACGAGCAGTACTTC
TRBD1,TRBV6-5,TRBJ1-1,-,CANPFLTGENTEAFF,TGTGCCAACCCCTTTTTGACAGGGGAAAACACTGAAGCTTTCTTT
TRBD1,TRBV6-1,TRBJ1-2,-,CASSEGTGGRGGGYTF,TGTGCCAGCAGTGAAGGGACAGGGGGGAGGGGCGGTGGCTACACCTTC
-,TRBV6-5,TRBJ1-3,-,CASSLNRVMVGNTIYF,TGTGCCAGCAGTTTAAACAGGGTGATGGTAGGAAACACCATATATTTT
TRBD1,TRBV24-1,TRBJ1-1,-,CATSDAGGLNTEAFF,TGTGCCACCAGTGACGCAGGGGGCCTGAACACTGAAGCTTTCTTT
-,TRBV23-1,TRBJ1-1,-,CASSQSFIRDIKQEAFF,TGCGCCAGCAGTCAATCCTTCATCCGGGACATAAAACAAGAAGCTTTCTTT
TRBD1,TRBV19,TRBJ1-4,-,CASSKRTGDSSTNEKLFF,TGTGCCAGTAGTAAGAGGACAGGGGACAGTTCAACTAATGAAAAACTGTTTTTT
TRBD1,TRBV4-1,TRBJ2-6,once,CASSGTGTGKVLTF,TGCGCCAGCAGCGGAACCGGGACAGGGAAGGTCCTGACTTTC
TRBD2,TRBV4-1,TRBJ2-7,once,CASSQEDERTSGRAWTYEQYF,TGCGCCAGCAGCCAAGAAGACGAGAGGACTAGCGGGAGGGCCTGGACCTACGAGCAGTACTTC
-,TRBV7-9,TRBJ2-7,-,CASSLRIYEQYF,TGTGCCAGCAGCCTCCGTATCTACGAGCAGTACTTC
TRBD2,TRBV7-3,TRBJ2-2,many,CASSLTGGAANTGELFF,TGTGCCAGCAGCTTAACCGGGGGGGCCGCGAACACCGGGGAGCTGTTTTTT
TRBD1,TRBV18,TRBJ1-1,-,CASSPPSRDRGAFF,TGTGCCAGCTCACCACCCTCCCGGGACAGGGGAGCTTTCTTT
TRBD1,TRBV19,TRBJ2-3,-,CASTALPGGTTDTQYF,TGTGCCAGTACCGCACTTCCAGGGGGTACGACAGATACGCAGTATTTT
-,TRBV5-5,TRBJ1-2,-,CASSPTSGGHYGYTF,TGTGCCAGCAGCCCCACGTCCGGGGGACACTATGGCTACACCTTC
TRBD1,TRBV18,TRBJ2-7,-,CASSAAGQGLSEQYF,TGTGCCAGCTCAGCTGCGGGACAGGGTCTAAGCGAGCAGTACTTC
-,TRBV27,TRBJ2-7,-,CASSLVGTGNEQYF,TGTGCCAGCAGTTTGGTAGGAACAGGGAACGAGCAGTACTTC
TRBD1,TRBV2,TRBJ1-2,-,CASSVGQGAVNGYTF,TGTGCCAGCAGTGTGGGACAGGGGGCAGTAAATGGCTACACCTTC
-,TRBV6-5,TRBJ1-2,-,CASSLTQESGYTF,TGTGCCAGCTCCCTAACACAGGAATCTGGCTACACCTTC
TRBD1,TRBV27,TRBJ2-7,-,CASKADRGNNEQYF,TGTGCCAGCAAGGCCGACAGGGGAAATAACGAGCAGTACTTC
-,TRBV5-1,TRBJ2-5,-,CASSSSGQSGTQYF,TGCGCCAGCAGCTCCTCGGGACAAAGTGGGACCCAGTACTTC
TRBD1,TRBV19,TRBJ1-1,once,CASNFPGDRGREAFF,TGTGCCAGTAATTTTCCCGGGGACAGGGGTCGTGAAGCTTTCTTT
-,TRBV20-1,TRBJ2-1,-,CSGTGNNEQFF,TGCAGTGGGACGGGAAACAATGAGCAGTTCTTC
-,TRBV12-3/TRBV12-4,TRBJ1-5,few,CASSLRRDQPQHF,TGTGCCAGCAGTTTACGTCGGGATCAGCCCCAGCATTTT